These 5 T cell receptor beta chains share one sample of origin, sequenced in a study of cytomegalovirus exposure and HLA in healthy donors. Vbeta (60) and Jbeta (13) primers were used in the PCR. Method: immunoSEQ multiplex PCR; TCRdb's copy keeps in-frame clones and lacks some. The table lists about 160,000 clones, 60% to 80% of them singletons. The sequencing input was PBMCs. The receptor set was obtained from a man aged 18 to 29 in good health and CMV-seropositive.

The rearrangement joins TRBV27 to TRBJ2-1; 9 bases line up with TRBD1. The V gene's germline CDR1 is MNHEY and CDR2 SMNVEV (reference sequence). The CDR3 totals 17 residues. With V trimmed by 5 bases and J by 7 bases, 15 bases remained unmatched. The CDR3: CASSTQNGGTGINEQFF. The CDR3 DNA reads as TGTGCCAGCAGTACCCAGAACGGGGGGACAGGGATAAATGAGCAGTTCTTC.

The gene calls are TRBV5-5 and TRBJ2-7; 10 bases are shared with TRBD1. The CDR3 totals 16 residues. V lost 2 bases and J lost 4; bases outside the gene matches: 9. Germline CDR1 is SGHKS and CDR2 is YYEKEE (reference sequence). Here the CDR3 reads CASSFGAPGQGYEQYF. The CDR3 coding sequence is TGTGCCAGCAGCTTTGGAGCACCGGGACAGGGGTACGAGCAGTACTTC.

This clone turned up a few times. The rearrangement links TRBV11-2 to TRBJ2-3, with D maybe TRBD2 (5 bases). The CDR3 contains 16 residues. Germline V lookup: CDR1 SGHAT, CDR2 FQNNGV. Deletions cut 2 bases from V and 5 bases from J, with 17 bases between. The CDR3 DNA is TGTGCCAGCAGCTTATTTTCTCGCGCGGGCGGAGATACGCAGTATTTT. Encoded protein: CASSLFSRAGGDTQYF. The full variable domain, with the rest looked up from reference TRBV11-2 and TRBJ2-3, is EAGVAQSPRYKIIEKRQSVAFWCNPISGHATLYWYQQILGQGPKLLIQFQNNGVVDDSQLPKDRFSAERLKGVDSTLKIQPAKLEDSAVYLCASSLFSRAGGDTQYFGPGTRLTVL.

This clone was detected once. J is TRBJ1-1 and V is TRBV5-6; D is uncertain. CDR1 and CDR2 from the germline V gene are SGHDT and YYEEEE. V was trimmed by 2 bases and J by 6 bases, leaving 11 bases between them. The CDR3 extends over 13 amino acids. CDR3: CASSFSSPAEAFF. The DNA of the CDR3 is TGTGCCAGCAGCTTTAGTTCACCCGCTGAAGCTTTCTTT.

This chain joins TRBV5-1 and TRBJ1-2; 8 bases line up with TRBD1. The CDR3 runs to 15 residues. CDR1 is SGHRS, CDR2 YFSETQ, per germline. J lost 3 bases, V lost 1 base, and 5 bases had no gene match. The CDR3 sequence is CASSLKQGGHYGYTF. CDR3 DNA sequence: TGCGCCAGCAGCTTGAAACAGGGGGGTCACTATGGCTACACCTTC.